The T cell receptor beta chain under discussion was sequenced for a study of blood T cell repertoires in COVID-19. At the level of the study: The study drew acute and convalescent COVID-19 samples from the United States, Italy and Spain.

Clones were sequenced by immunoSEQ multiplex PCR, and TCRdb holds only the in-frame ones, with some missing. The table includes a few hundred thousand clones, roughly 82% detected once. Germline assignment: CDR1 SEHNR and CDR2 FQNEAQ (reference sequence). V lost 8 bases, J lost 0 bases, and 0 bases stayed unmatched. This CDR3 comprises 13 residues. What was sequenced was peripheral blood. The TCR sequence derives from a woman between 35 and 50 years old who had recovered from COVID-19. The rearrangement uses TRBV7-9 and TRBJ2-3; 9 bases agree with TRBD1. The CDR3 loop is CASGTGSTDTQYF. CDR3 nucleotide sequence: TGTGCCAGCGGGACAGGGAGCACAGATACGCAGTATTTT.